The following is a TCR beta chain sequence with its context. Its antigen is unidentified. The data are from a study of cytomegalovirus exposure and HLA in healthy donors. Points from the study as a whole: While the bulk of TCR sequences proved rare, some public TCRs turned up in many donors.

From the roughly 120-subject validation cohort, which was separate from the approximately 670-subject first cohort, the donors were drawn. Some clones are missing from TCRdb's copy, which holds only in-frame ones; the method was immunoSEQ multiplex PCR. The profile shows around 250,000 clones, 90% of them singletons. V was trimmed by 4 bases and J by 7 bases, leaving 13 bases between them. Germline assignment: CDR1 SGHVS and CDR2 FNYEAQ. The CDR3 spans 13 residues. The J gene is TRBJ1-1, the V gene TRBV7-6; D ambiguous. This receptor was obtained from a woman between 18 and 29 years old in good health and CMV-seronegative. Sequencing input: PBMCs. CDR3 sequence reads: CASSSQDGNEAFF. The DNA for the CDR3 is TGTGCCAGCAGCTCGCAGGACGGGAATGAAGCTTTCTTT.